This T cell receptor (beta chain) was found in a study of T cell responses to AZD1222 COVID-19 vaccine. Generated by immunoSEQ multiplex PCR, the TCRdb table keeps only in-frame clones and is missing some. Of under 200,000 clones in the sample, under 95% were seen once. The CDR3 is 16 residues long. A word on this clone: What it recognizes is unknown.

Study-level points and caveats: Just a handful of AZD1222 recipients were seropositive at baseline.

Sequences were derived from peripheral blood, sampled 28 days after the second AZD1222 dose. The chain links TRBV21-1 to TRBJ2-1. TRBV21-1 is deemed a pseudogene. This TCR derives from an adult who received the AZD1222 COVID-19 vaccine. The CDR3 spells CASSKAMPCSYNEQFF. CDR3 bases: TGTGCCAGCAGCAAAGCCATGCCCTGCTCCTACAATGAGCAGTTCTTC.